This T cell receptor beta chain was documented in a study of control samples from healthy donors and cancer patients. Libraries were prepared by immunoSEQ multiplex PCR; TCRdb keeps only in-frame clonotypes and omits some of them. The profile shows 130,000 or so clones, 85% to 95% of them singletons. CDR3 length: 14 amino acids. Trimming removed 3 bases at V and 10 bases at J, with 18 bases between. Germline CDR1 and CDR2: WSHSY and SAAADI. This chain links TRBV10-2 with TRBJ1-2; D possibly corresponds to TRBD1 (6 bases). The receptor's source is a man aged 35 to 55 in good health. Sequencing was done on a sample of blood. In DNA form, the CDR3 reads TGCGCCAGCAGTGACACTGGGTGGGCAGGGGACTACACCTTC. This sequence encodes CASSDTGWAGDYTF.